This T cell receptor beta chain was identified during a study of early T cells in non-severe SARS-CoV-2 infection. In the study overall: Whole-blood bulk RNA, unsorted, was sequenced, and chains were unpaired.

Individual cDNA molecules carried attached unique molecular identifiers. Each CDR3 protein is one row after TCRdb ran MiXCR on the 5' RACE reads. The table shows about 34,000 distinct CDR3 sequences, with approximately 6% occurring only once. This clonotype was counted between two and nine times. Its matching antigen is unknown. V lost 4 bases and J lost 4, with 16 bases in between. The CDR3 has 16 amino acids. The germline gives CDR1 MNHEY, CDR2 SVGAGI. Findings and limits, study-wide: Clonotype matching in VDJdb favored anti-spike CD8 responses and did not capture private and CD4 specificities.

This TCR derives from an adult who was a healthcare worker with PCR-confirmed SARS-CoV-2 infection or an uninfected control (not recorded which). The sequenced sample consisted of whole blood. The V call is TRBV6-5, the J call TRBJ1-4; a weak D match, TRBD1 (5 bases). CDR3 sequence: CASSFDRDRSNEKLFF. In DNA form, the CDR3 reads TGTGCCAGCAGTTTCGACCGGGACCGGAGTAATGAAAAACTGTTTTTT.